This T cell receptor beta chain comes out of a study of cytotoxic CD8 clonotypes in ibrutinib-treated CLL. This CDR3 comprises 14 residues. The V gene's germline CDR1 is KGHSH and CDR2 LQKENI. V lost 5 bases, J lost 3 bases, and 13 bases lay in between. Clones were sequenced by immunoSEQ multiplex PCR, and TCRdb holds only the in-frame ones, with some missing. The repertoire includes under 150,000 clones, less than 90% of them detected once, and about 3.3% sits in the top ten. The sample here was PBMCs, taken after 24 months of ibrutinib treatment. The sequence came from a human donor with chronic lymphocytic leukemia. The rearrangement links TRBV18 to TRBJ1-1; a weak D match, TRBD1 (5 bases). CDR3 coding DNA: TGTGCCAGCTCAACACAGGTACTGGACACTGAAGCTTTCTTT. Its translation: CASSTQVLDTEAFF.